This TCR beta chain was retrieved from a study of T-cell memory formation after mild COVID-19. Regarding the study as a whole: Among clones peaking at day 37 in the second wave, SARS-CoV-2 specificity remained unconfirmed. Contracting clones localized mainly to CM and EM when CD4+ and mainly to EMRA when CD8+. Within pre-infection memory, some responding clones were found, suggesting cross-reactive memory joined. Clones contracting day 15 to 85 were balanced CD4/CD8; later expanders leaned CD4+.

A remark on this clonotype: The target antigen is unknown.

A single record per CDR3 protein comes from TCRdb applying MiXCR to the 5' RACE reads. This table holds about 130,000 distinct CDR3 sequences, under 30% found once. V shed 3 bases and J 0 bases; nucleotides not matched to a gene: 9. This CDR3 is built from 17 residues. The source material was PBMCs or a T cell subset sorted from them (not recorded which). This clonotype was sampled from an adult woman who had mild COVID-19 (a few samples of this study predate the infection). Cell type and time point are not known. The chain carries TRBV12-3 or TRBV12-4 and TRBJ2-3; 7 bases fit TRBD1. CDR3 region: CASSLSLRDSSTDTQYF. The CDR3 DNA sequence: TGTGCCAGCAGTTTGTCACTCCGGGACAGTAGCACAGATACGCAGTATTTT.